The source of this T cell receptor (beta chain) is a study of T-cell reconstitution after alpha-beta-depleted transplantation in children. Points from the study as a whole: Counts and diversity of T cells one year after transplant came mostly from newly produced T cells. High day-60 TCRbeta diversity in some patients came from surviving recipient T cells and thymic progenitors.

As for this clonotype: Its specificity is not known.

Per germline, CDR1 DFQATT and CDR2 SNEGSKA (reference sequence). Between the trimmed V and J ends, which lost 3 bases and 2 bases, there was a span of 11 bases. The CDR3 runs to 13 residues. As it was prepared, the TCRbeta library received unique molecular identifiers. TCRdb ran MiXCR on the PCR reads and lists one entry per CDR3 protein. The top ten clones hold over 25% of a sample with about a million distinct CDR3 sequences, 25% to 35% of them seen once. Here the sequenced sample was PBMCs, mostly from graft donor cells, taken 360 days after TCRalphabeta/CD19-depleted stem cell transplant. This sequence joins TRBV20-1 and TRBJ2-7, with D uncertain. The receptor comes from a boy under two years old who had a stem cell transplant for SCID, so the T cells may come from the graft donor. The CDR3 DNA is TGCAGTGCTAGCATGGGATTTCCCTACGAGCAGTACTTC. Protein sequence: CSASMGFPYEQYF.